This T cell receptor (beta chain) comes out of a study of T cell changes during pregnancy in multiple sclerosis. Germline-derived CDR1 and CDR2 are SEHNR and FQNEAQ (reference sequence). The CDR3 consists of 14 residues. V was pared by 7 bases and J by 6 bases, with 8 bases of the junction left unmatched. Data came from immunoSEQ multiplex PCR; TCRdb stores just in-frame clones and leaves some out. The repertoire holds some 75,000 clones, with about 95% as singletons. The clonotype originates from a female donor with multiple sclerosis, enrolled in a pregnancy study. The material sequenced was peripheral blood, taken in the second trimester of pregnancy. The chain links TRBV7-9 to TRBJ2-2; 7 bases are a match to TRBD2. The CDR3 coding sequence is TGTGCCAGCACCCCTCGGGGGGAGTCCGGGGAGCTGTTTTTT. It encodes CASTPRGESGELFF.